The 5 T cell receptor beta chains below were found in one sample sequenced in a study of blood T cell repertoires in COVID-19 (dated by TCRdb to about 2020). Libraries came from the immunoSEQ multiplex PCR assay. In TCRdb, the immuneACCESS table is reduced to in-frame sequences with V and J assigned. These tables do not hold every clone; where another copy was compared, an unresolved V gene accounts for under half, and the others remain unexplained. The sample yields about 110,000 clones; about three quarters were counted once. The ten largest clones add up to 1.5% to 2% of the sample. The sequenced sample was peripheral blood. All receptors derive from a middle-aged woman with acute or convalescent COVID-19.

The chain carries TRBV5-4 and TRBJ2-5; D is undetermined. Germline V gives CDR1 SGHNT, CDR2 YYREEE (reference sequence). The ends were cut back, 0 bases at V and 2 bases at J, with 8 bases in the middle. The CDR3 length is 14 residues. DNA for the CDR3: TGTGCCAGCAGCTTGGTGGCTAGACAAGAGACCCAGTACTTC. Protein product: CASSLVARQETQYF.

V is TRBV3-1 (or the pseudogene TRBV3-2) and J is TRBJ1-5; no firm D call. The CDR3 totals 13 residues. Germline CDR1 LGHDT, CDR2 YNNKEL (reference sequence). Trimming removed 0 bases from V and 9 bases from J, with 9 bases in between. The CDR3 loop reads CASSQERNGPQHF. The CDR3 region has the DNA TGTGCCAGCAGCCAAGAGCGAAACGGGCCCCAGCATTTT.

This chain uses TRBV28 with TRBJ1-2; D possibly corresponds to TRBD1 (6 bases). Germline V gene lookup returns CDR1 MDHEN and CDR2 SYDVKM. V dropped 4 bases and J dropped 6 bases, with 15 bases sitting between them. The CDR3 is 14 amino acids. The CDR3 here is CASSSPGDVDGYTF. The DNA of the CDR3 is TGTGCCAGCAGTTCTCCAGGGGACGTGGATGGCTACACCTTC.

This chain connects TRBV7-2 to TRBJ2-1; D is possibly TRBD1 (6 bases). Germline assignment: CDR1 SGHTA and CDR2 FQGNSA. The V gene lost 6 bases and the J gene lost 1 base, with 16 bases spanning the gap. This CDR3 comprises 16 residues. Written as DNA, the CDR3 is TGTGCCAGCAGTTTGACAGGACCTTTTTCCTACAATGAGCAGTTCTTC. Its translation is CASSLTGPFSYNEQFF.

This clone has only a few counts. The gene calls are TRBV7-9 and TRBJ2-1; TRBD1 matches at 9 bases. V dropped 4 bases and J dropped 4; count of bases not matched to a gene: 5. The CDR3 runs to 15 residues. Germline lookup yields CDR1 SEHNR and CDR2 FQNEAQ (reference sequence). The DNA for the CDR3 is TGTGCCAGCAGCTCGGGACAGGGAGCGTACAATGAGCAGTTCTTC. Translated, it gives CASSSGQGAYNEQFF.